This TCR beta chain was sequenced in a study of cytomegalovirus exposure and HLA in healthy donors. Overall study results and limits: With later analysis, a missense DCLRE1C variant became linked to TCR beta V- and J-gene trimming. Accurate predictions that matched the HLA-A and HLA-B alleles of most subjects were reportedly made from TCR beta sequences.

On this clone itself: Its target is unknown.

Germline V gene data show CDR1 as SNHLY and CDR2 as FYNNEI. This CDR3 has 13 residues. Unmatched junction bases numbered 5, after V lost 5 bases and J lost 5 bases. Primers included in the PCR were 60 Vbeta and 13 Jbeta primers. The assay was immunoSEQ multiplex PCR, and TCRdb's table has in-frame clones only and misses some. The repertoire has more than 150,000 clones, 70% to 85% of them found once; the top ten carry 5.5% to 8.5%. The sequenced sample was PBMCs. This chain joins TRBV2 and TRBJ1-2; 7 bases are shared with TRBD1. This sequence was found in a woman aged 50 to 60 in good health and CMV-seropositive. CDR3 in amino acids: CASSFGTDYGYTF. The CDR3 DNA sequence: TGTGCCAGCAGTTTCGGGACAGATTATGGCTACACCTTC.